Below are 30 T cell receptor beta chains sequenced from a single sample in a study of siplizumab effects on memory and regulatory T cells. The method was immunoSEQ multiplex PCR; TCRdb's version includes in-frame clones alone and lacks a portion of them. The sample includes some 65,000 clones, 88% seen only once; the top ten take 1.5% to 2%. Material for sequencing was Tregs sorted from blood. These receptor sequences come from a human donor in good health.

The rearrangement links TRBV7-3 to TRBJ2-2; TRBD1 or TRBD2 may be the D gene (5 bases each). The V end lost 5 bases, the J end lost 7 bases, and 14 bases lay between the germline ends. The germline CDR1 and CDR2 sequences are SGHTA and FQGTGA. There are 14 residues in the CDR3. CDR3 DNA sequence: TGTGCCAGCAGCCTAGGCAGGGAGAACGGGGAGCTGTTTTTT. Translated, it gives CASSLGRENGELFF.

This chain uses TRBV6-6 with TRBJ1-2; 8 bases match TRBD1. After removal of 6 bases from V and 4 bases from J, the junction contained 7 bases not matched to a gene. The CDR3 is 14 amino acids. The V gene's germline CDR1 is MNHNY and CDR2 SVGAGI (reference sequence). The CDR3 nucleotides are TGTGCCAGCAGCACAGGGGGAGAGTCCTATGGCTACACCTTC. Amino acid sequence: CASSTGGESYGYTF.

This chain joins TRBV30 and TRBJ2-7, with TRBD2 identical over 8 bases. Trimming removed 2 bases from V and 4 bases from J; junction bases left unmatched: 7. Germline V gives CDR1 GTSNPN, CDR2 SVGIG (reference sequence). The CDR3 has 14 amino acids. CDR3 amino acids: CAWSREGPLYEQYF. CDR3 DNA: TGTGCCTGGAGTCGGGAGGGGCCTTTGTACGAGCAGTACTTC.

In DNA form, the CDR3 reads TGTGCCTGGAGTTCAGGGCATGGGGCCAACGTCCTGACTTTC. It is translated as CAWSSGHGANVLTF. The J gene is TRBJ2-6, the V gene TRBV30; D may be TRBD1 (5 bases). The germline CDR1 and CDR2 sequences are GTSNPN and SVGIG (reference sequence). The V and J ends lost 2 bases and 3 bases respectively, with 8 bases between them. The CDR3 contains 14 residues.

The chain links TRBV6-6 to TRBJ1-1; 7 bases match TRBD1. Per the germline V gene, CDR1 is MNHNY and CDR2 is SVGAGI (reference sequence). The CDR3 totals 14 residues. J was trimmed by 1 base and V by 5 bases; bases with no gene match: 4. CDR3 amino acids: CASSDGQANTEAFF. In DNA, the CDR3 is TGTGCCAGCAGTGACGGACAGGCGAACACTGAAGCTTTCTTT.

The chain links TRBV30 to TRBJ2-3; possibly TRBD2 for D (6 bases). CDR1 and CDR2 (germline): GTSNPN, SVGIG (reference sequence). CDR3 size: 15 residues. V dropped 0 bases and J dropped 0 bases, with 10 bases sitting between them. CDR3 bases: TGTGCCTGGAGTGTTGGGGGGTCTAGCACAGATACGCAGTATTTT. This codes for CAWSVGGSSTDTQYF.

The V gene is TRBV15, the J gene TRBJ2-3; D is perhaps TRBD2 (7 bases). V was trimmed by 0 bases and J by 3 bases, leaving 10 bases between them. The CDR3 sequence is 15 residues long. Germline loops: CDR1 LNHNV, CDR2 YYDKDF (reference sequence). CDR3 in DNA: TGTGCCACCAGCAGAGAAGAGGGGGGGACAGATACGCAGTATTTT. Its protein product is CATSREEGGTDTQYF.

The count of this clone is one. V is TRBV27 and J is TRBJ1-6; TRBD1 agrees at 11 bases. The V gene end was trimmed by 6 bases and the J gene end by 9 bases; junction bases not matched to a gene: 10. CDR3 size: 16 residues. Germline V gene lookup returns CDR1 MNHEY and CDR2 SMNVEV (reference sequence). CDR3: CASSRRTGTGGSPLHF. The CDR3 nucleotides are TGTGCCAGCAGCCGTCGGACCGGGACAGGGGGTTCACCCCTCCACTTT.

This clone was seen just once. CDR3 DNA sequence: TGTGCCACCAAGTTAGGGACGGAGAACACTGAAGCTTTCTTT. Its protein is CATKLGTENTEAFF. The chain couples TRBV2 to TRBJ1-1; D is perhaps TRBD1 (5 bases). Germline values: CDR1 SNHLY, CDR2 FYNNEI. V was pared by 10 bases and J by 1 base, with 16 bases between. The length of the CDR3 is 14 residues.

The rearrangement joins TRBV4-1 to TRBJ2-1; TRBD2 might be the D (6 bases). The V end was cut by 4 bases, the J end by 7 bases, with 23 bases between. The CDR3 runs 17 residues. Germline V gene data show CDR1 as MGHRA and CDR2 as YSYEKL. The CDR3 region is CASSRGGVAVLGNEQFF. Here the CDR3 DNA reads TGCGCCAGCAGCCGAGGCGGGGTAGCGGTCTTGGGGAATGAGCAGTTCTTC.

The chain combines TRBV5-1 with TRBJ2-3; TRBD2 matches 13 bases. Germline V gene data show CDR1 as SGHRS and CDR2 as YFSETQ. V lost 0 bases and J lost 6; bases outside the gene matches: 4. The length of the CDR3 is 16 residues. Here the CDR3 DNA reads TGCGCCAGCAGCTTGGCCGGGACTAGCGGGACGGATACGCAGTATTTT. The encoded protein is CASSLAGTSGTDTQYF.

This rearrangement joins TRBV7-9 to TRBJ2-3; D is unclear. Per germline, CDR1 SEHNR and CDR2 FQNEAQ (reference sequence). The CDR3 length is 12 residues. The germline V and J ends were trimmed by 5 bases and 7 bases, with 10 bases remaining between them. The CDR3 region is CASSPSRNTQYF. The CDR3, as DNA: TGTGCCAGCAGCCCCAGTCGCAATACGCAGTATTTT.

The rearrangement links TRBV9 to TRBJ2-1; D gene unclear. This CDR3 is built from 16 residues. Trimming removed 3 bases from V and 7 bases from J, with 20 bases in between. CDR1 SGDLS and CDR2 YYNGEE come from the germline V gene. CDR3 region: CASSDPLDSPQNEQFF. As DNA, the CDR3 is TGTGCCAGCAGCGACCCATTAGACTCCCCTCAGAATGAGCAGTTCTTC.

The CDR3, as DNA: TGCGCCAGCAGCCAAGAGGGGATTGTTGGAGATACGCAGTATTTT. Translated: CASSQEGIVGDTQYF. J is TRBJ2-3 and V is TRBV4-3; D not certain. The CDR3 runs to 15 residues. V shed 0 bases and J shed 5 bases, with 12 bases lying between them. Germline V gene lookup returns CDR1 LGHNA and CDR2 YSLEER.

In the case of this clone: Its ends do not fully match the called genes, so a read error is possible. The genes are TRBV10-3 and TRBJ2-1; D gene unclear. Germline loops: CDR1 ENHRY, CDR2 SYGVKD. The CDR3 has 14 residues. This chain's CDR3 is CAISDFTSHNEQFF. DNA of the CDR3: TGTGCCATCAGTGACTTCACCTCCCACAATGAGCAGTTCTTC.

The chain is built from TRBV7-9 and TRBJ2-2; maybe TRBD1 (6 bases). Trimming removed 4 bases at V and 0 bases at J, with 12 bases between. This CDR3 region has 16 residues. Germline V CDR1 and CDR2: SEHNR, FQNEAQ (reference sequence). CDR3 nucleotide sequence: TGTGCCAGCAGCTCCAGGACAGTTCCGAACACCGGGGAGCTGTTTTTT. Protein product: CASSSRTVPNTGELFF.

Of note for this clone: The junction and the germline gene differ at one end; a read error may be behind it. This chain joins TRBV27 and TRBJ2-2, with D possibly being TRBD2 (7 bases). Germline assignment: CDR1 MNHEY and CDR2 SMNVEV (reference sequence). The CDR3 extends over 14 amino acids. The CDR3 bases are TGTGCCAGCACCCCTCTAGGGAGGGCAGGGGAGCTGTTTTTC. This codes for CASTPLGRAGELFF.

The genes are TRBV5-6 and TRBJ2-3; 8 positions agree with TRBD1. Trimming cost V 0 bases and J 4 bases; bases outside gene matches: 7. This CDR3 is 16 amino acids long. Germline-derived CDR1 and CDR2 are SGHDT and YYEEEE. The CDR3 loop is CASSLAPGQGPDTQYF. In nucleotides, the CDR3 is TGTGCCAGCAGCTTGGCCCCTGGACAGGGCCCAGATACGCAGTATTTT.

This chain's CDR3 is CASSPTDSSYNEQFF. As DNA, the CDR3 is TGTGCCAGCAGTCCGACGGATAGCTCCTACAATGAGCAGTTCTTC. The chain recombines TRBV6-4 with TRBJ2-1; D call uncertain. The V end lost 5 bases, the J end lost 0 bases, and 11 bases lay between the germline ends. The CDR3 is 15 residues long. Germline loops: CDR1 MRHNA, CDR2 SNTAGT.

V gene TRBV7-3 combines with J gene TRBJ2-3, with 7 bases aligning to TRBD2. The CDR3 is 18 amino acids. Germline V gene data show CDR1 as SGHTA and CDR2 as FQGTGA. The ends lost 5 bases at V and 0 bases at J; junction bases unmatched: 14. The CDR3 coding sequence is TGTGCCAGCAGCCCTACGGGAGGCAGCCAATCTAGCACAGATACGCAGTATTTT. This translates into CASSPTGGSQSSTDTQYF. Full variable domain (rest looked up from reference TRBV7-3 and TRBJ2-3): GAGVSQTPSNKVTEKGKYVELRCDPISGHTALYWYRQSLGQGPEFLIYFQGTGAADDSGLPNDRFFAVRPEGSVSTLKIQRTERGDSAVYLCASSPTGGSQSSTDTQYFGPGTRLTVL.

The CDR3 bases are TGTGCCAGCAGCTTGGGGACCGGGACTAGCGAGTACGAGCAGTACTTC. Protein product: CASSLGTGTSEYEQYF. The V gene is TRBV5-4, the J gene TRBJ2-7; 10 bases align to TRBD2. The CDR3 has 16 amino acids. The J segment lost 4 bases and the V segment lost 0 bases, leaving 7 bases of the junction unmatched. CDR1 and CDR2 (germline): SGHNT, YYREEE (reference sequence).

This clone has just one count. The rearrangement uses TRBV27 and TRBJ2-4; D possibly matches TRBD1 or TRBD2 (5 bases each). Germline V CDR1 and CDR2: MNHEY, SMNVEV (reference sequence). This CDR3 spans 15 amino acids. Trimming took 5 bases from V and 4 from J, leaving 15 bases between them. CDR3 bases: TGTGCCAGCAGTGACGGGGCTGCGTTTAAAAACATTCAGTACTTC. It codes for CASSDGAAFKNIQYF.

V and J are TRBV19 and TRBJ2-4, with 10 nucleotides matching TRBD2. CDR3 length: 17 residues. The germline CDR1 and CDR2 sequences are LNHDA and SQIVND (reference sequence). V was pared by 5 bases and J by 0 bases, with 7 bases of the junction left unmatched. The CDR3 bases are TGTGCCAGTAGTCCGGAGAGCGGGAGGGTAGCCAAAAACATTCAGTACTTC. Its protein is CASSPESGRVAKNIQYF.

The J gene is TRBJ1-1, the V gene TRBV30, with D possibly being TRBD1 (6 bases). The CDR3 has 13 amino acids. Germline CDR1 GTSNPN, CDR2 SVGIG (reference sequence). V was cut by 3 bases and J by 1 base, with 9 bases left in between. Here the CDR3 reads CAWRQGRNTEAFF. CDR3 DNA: TGTGCCTGGAGACAGGGCAGGAACACTGAAGCTTTCTTT. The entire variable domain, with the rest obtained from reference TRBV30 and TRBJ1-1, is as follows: SQTIHQWPATLVQPVGSPLSLECTVEGTSNPNLYWYRQAAGRGLQLLFYSVGIGQISSEVPQNLSASRPQDRQFILSSKKLLLSDSGFYLCAWRQGRNTEAFFGQGTRLTVV.

The CDR3 nucleotides are TGTGCCAGCAGTCGAGAGTTCTGGGAGAAAGCTTTCTTT. Its translation: CASSREFWEKAFF. This rearrangement joins TRBV5-8 to TRBJ1-1; D gene uncertain. Germline CDR1 SGHTS, CDR2 YDEGEE. The V gene lost 5 bases and the J gene lost 9 bases, with 17 bases spanning the gap. The CDR3 loop spans 13 amino acids.

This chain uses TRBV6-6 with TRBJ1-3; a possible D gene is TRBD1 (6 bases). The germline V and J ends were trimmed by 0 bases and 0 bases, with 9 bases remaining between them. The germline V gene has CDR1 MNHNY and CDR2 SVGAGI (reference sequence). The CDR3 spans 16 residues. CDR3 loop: CASSYSSRGSGNTIYF. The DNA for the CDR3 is TGTGCCAGCAGTTACTCGAGCAGGGGCTCTGGAAACACCATATATTTT.

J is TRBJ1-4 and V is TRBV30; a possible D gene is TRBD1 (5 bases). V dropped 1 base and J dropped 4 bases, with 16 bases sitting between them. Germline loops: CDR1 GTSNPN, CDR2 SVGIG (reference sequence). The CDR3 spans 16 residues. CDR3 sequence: CAWSADIPRRNEKLFF. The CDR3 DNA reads TGTGCCTGGAGTGCGGACATCCCAAGACGTAATGAAAAACTGTTTTTT.

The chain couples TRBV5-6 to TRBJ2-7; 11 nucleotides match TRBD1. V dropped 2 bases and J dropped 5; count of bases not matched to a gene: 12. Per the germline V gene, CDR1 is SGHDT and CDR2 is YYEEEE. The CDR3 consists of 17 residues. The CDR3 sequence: CASSFWTGGAGQNEQYF. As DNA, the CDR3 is TGTGCCAGCAGCTTTTGGACAGGGGGCGCCGGCCAAAACGAGCAGTACTTC.

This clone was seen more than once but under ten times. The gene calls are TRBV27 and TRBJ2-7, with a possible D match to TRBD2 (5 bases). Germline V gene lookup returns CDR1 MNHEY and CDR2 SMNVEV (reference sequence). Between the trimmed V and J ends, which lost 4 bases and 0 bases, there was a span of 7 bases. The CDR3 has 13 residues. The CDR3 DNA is TGTGCCAGCAGTTCGACTACCTCCTACGAGCAGTACTTC. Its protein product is CASSSTTSYEQYF.

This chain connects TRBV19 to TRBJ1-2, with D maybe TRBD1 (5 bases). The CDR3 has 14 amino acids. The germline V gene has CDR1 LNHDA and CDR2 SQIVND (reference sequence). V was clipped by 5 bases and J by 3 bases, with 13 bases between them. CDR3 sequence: CASSPGHTDYGYTF. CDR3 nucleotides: TGTGCCAGTAGTCCCGGACATACCGACTATGGCTACACCTTC.